These 3 T cell receptor beta chains originate from one sample sequenced in a study of naive CD8 T cells in extremely preterm neonates. Sequenced by immunoSEQ multiplex PCR; TCRdb stores in-frame clones only, minus some. Here the sample spans some 7,400 clones, about 98% being singletons. Source material: naive CD8+ T cells from blood. The receptor source for this set is a human donor in good health.

V gene TRBV19 combines with J gene TRBJ2-2; possibly TRBD2 for D (6 bases). Germline CDR1 reads LNHDA; CDR2 reads SQIVND (reference sequence). Between the trimmed V and J ends, which lost 4 bases and 4 bases, there was a span of 10 bases. CDR3 length equals 14 residues. The CDR3 nucleotides read TGTGCCAGTAGTAGCGGGGAAGGCACCGGGGAGCTGTTTTTT. It specifies CASSSGEGTGELFF.

This sequence joins TRBV7-9 and TRBJ1-5; 7 nucleotides agree with TRBD1. The J segment lost 1 base and the V segment lost 5 bases, leaving 11 bases of the junction unmatched. This CDR3 is 17 amino acids long. Germline values: CDR1 SEHNR, CDR2 FQNEAQ (reference sequence). CDR3 sequence: CASSEQTGLSSNQPQHF. The DNA of the CDR3 is TGTGCCAGCAGCGAGCAGACAGGGTTAAGCAGCAATCAGCCCCAGCATTTT.

The V gene is TRBV28, the J gene TRBJ2-3; 8 positions match TRBD1. From germline, CDR1 is MDHEN and CDR2 SYDVKM. Losses at the gene ends were 4 bases for V and 7 bases for J; bases not matched to a gene: 13. This CDR3 is 16 amino acids long. In nucleotides, the CDR3 is TGTGCCAGCAGTTCTAGAGGAACGACAGGGGTAAATACGCAGTATTTT. Protein product: CASSSRGTTGVNTQYF.